The T cell receptor (beta chain) under discussion was sequenced for a study of human CD8 memory T cell subsets. Whole-study results and caveats: Stem-like memory T cells and precursor exhausted T cells both came out with similarly high diversity, but effector memory cells did not.

Concerning this clonotype itself: What it binds is not known.

This CDR3 is built from 15 residues. Germline CDR1 LGHDT, CDR2 YNNKEL (reference sequence). The TCR beta sequencing libraries came from UMI-labeled 5' RACE. In the original analysis: Whichever TCR beta library was examined, it held between roughly 2,800 and 20,000 functional CDR3 beta clonotypes. TCRdb reworked the 5' RACE reads into one entry per CDR3 protein, no DNA. What appears here as the V and J calls and clone size reflects TCRdb's work, not the paper's. In all, the sample yields more than 9,000 distinct CDR3 sequences. The chain is built from TRBV3-1 and TRBJ1-2. Input material: CD8+ stem-like memory T cells (TSCM and TCM) sorted from PBMCs. Subset defined: stem-like memory CD8 T cells (TSTEM), CCR7+ PD-1- TIGIT-. This TCR derives from a human donor in good health. CDR3 residues: CASSQDLGANYGYTF.